This passage covers 29 T cell receptor beta chains from one sample sequenced in a study of blood T cells in healthy people across ages. Primed by a sample-barcoded 5' primer and a J-beta primer mix, a second PCR proceeded for roughly 6 to 12 cycles. TCRdb processed the 5' RACE reads anew with MiXCR; each CDR3 protein has one entry. The sample includes roughly 830,000 distinct CDR3 sequences, 62% seen only once; the top ten take roughly a quarter. Sample: blood. The source of these receptors is a man aged 25-45 years in good health.

The chain combines TRBV20-1 with TRBJ2-1; a weak D match, TRBD2 (6 bases). V was pared by 8 bases and J by 4 bases, with 18 bases between. The germline V gene encodes CDR1 DFQATT and CDR2 SNEGSKA (reference sequence). The CDR3 length is 14 residues. The CDR3 DNA is TGCAGTCCACCGGGACTCGGAAGATACAATGAGCAGTTCTTC. Its protein is CSPPGLGRYNEQFF.

This clonotype was picked up one time. Compared with germline, one end of the junction differs, possibly owing to a read error. The gene calls are TRBV7-2 and TRBJ1-1; 9 bases map to TRBD1. The CDR3 runs 15 residues. CDR1 is SGHTA and CDR2 is FQGNSA in the germline V gene. The CDR3 region is CASSYTFTGGTEVFF. Written as DNA, the CDR3 is TGTGCCAGCAGCTATACGTTTACAGGGGGCACTGAAGTTTTCTTT. The full variable domain, completed using reference TRBV7-2 and TRBJ1-1, is GAGVSQSPSNKVTEKGKDVELRCDPISGHTALYWYRQSLGQGLEFLIYFQGNSAPDKSGLPSDRFSAERTGGSVSTLTIQRTQQEDSAVYLCASSYTFTGGTEVFFGQGTRLTVV.

V is TRBV6-1 and J is TRBJ2-3; D possibly corresponds to TRBD1 (6 bases). V gave up 1 base and J gave up 2 bases, with 16 bases separating them. This CDR3 has 17 amino acids. Germline CDR1 reads MNHNS; CDR2 reads SASEGT. CDR3 region: CASSEGWQGILTDTQYF. CDR3 nucleotide sequence: TGTGCCAGCAGTGAAGGCTGGCAGGGGATTCTCACAGATACGCAGTATTTT.

The chain has TRBV10-3 and TRBJ2-1; the D gene could be TRBD1 or TRBD2 (5 bases each). The germline V gene has CDR1 ENHRY and CDR2 SYGVKD. V lost 10 bases and J 5 bases, leaving 9 bases between the germline ends. The CDR3 has 11 residues. DNA of the CDR3: TGTGCCACTGGGACCAACAATGAGCAGTTCTTC. This gives the protein CATGTNNEQFF.

This clonotype was found many times. The V and J genes are TRBV7-2 and TRBJ1-1, with unresolved D. CDR3 length equals 13 residues. V lost 1 base and J 1 base, leaving 4 bases between the germline ends. In germline, CDR1 is SGHTA, CDR2 FQGNSA. CDR3 bases: TGTGCCAGCAGCTTAGACTCGAACACTGAAGCTTTCTTT. As protein: CASSLDSNTEAFF.

The gene calls are TRBV27 and TRBJ1-4; 8 positions agree with TRBD1. Germline V gene lookup returns CDR1 MNHEY and CDR2 SMNVEV (reference sequence). The CDR3 has 15 amino acids. After removal of 4 bases from V and 5 bases from J, the junction contained 6 bases not matched to a gene. CDR3 amino acids: CASSYIGQGNEKLFF. CDR3 bases: TGTGCCAGCAGTTATATCGGACAGGGAAATGAAAAACTGTTTTTT.

Comments on this clonotype: This may come from a read error, since a much larger clone is one base off. This rearrangement joins TRBV6-5 to TRBJ2-1, with 9 bases fitting TRBD1. CDR1 and CDR2 from the germline V gene are MNHEY and SVGAGI. V was pared by 8 bases and J by 6 bases, with 14 bases of the junction left unmatched. The CDR3 is made up of 16 amino acids. CDR3 amino acids: CASRKARTGDFNEQFF. Written as DNA, the CDR3 is TGTGCCAGCCGAAAAGCAAGGACAGGGGATTTCAATGAGCAGTTCTTC.

This clonotype was seen a handful of times. This chain's CDR3 is CSARTGADTQYF. CDR3 sequence (DNA): TGCAGTGCTAGAACCGGGGCAGATACGCAGTATTTT. The chain joins TRBV20-1 to TRBJ2-3; D perhaps matches TRBD2 (5 bases). This CDR3 is 12 amino acids long. The germline V and J ends were trimmed by 2 bases and 4 bases, with 7 bases remaining between them. Germline V gene data show CDR1 as DFQATT and CDR2 as SNEGSKA (reference sequence).

In this sample, this clonotype turned up many times. The rearrangement links TRBV4-3 to TRBJ2-5; 8 nucleotides agree with TRBD1. In germline, CDR1 is LGHNA, CDR2 YSLEER. The trim removed 0 bases at V and 1 base at J, leaving 19 bases unmatched. This CDR3 is 21 amino acids long. The CDR3 reads CASSQDYRQGAIFRRQETQYF. The CDR3 DNA sequence: TGCGCCAGCAGCCAAGATTATCGGCAGGGGGCTATTTTTCGGCGCCAAGAGACCCAGTACTTC.

Only a few counts were recorded for this clonotype. The chain couples TRBV10-3 to TRBJ2-1; D is ambiguous. The CDR3 length is 11 residues. Trimming removed 7 bases at V and 5 bases at J, with 6 bases between. The germline CDR1 and CDR2 sequences are ENHRY and SYGVKD. DNA for the CDR3: TGTGCCATCAATTACGACAATGAGCAGTTCTTC. This encodes CAINYDNEQFF.

This chain connects TRBV20-1 to TRBJ2-3; 8 bases agree with TRBD2. After removal of 5 bases from V and 6 bases from J, the junction contained 13 bases not matched to a gene. CDR1 and CDR2 from the germline V gene are DFQATT and SNEGSKA (reference sequence). The length of the CDR3 is 15 residues. The CDR3 is CSARHGGGRLDTQYF. CDR3 nucleotide sequence: TGCAGTGCTCGGCATGGCGGGGGGCGATTGGATACGCAGTATTTT.

V usage is TRBV10-3 and J usage is TRBJ2-3; D uncertain. Germline CDR1 ENHRY, CDR2 SYGVKD. This CDR3 spans 15 amino acids. V was pared by 0 bases and J by 0 bases, with 7 bases between. In nucleotides, the CDR3 is TGTGCCATCAGTGAGTCCCCAGCTAGCACAGATACGCAGTATTTT. As protein: CAISESPASTDTQYF.

This clonotype showed up just a few times. CDR3: CASSPHRGQPQHF. In DNA form, the CDR3 reads TGTGCCAGCAGCCCTCATAGAGGCCAGCCCCAGCATTTT. The rearrangement uses TRBV7-2 and TRBJ1-5; the D is unclear. Germline-derived CDR1 and CDR2 are SGHTA and FQGNSA. V was pared by 5 bases and J by 7 bases, with 12 bases between. The CDR3 sequence is 13 residues long.

The gene calls are TRBV4-3 and TRBJ1-5; perhaps TRBD1 as D (6 bases). Germline-derived CDR1 and CDR2 are LGHNA and YSLEER. The CDR3 totals 15 residues. The V end was cut by 0 bases, the J end by 5 bases, with 11 bases between. This chain's CDR3 is CASSQDRGGHQPQHF. The CDR3 nucleotides are TGCGCCAGCAGCCAAGATAGGGGGGGGCATCAGCCCCAGCATTTT.

In its sample, this clonotype was seen once. The genes are TRBV7-9 and TRBJ2-4, with D unclear. Germline assignment: CDR1 SEHNR and CDR2 FQNEAQ (reference sequence). Trimming removed 5 bases at V and 7 bases at J, with 12 bases between. This CDR3 is 13 amino acids long. The CDR3 DNA is TGTGCCAGCAGCGAGCCAGGACGCAACATTCAGTACTTC. Amino acid sequence: CASSEPGRNIQYF.

The chain recombines TRBV20-1 with TRBJ2-3; 9 positions agree with TRBD2. Trimming at V came to 2 bases and at J to 3 bases, leaving 3 bases not matched to a gene. The CDR3 length is 14 residues. Germline V gives CDR1 DFQATT, CDR2 SNEGSKA (reference sequence). In DNA, the CDR3 is TGCAGTGCTAGACAGGGACTAGCAACAGATACGCAGTATTTT. This translates into CSARQGLATDTQYF.

Comment on this clonotype: A junction end diverges from the germline sequence, so it may reflect a read error. J is TRBJ1-1 and V is TRBV27; D not certain. The CDR3 sequence is 13 residues long. The germline V gene has CDR1 MNHEY and CDR2 SMNVEV (reference sequence). The CDR3 nucleotides read TGTGCCCGCAGTCTCTCGGGTGGGAGGGAAGCTTTCTTT. Amino acid sequence: CARSLSGGREAFF.

V usage is TRBV9 and J usage is TRBJ1-5; no firm D call. Per germline, CDR1 SGDLS and CDR2 YYNGEE. V was pared by 4 bases and J by 0 bases, with 8 bases between. This CDR3 spans 14 amino acids. DNA for the CDR3: TGTGCCAGCAGCAGGTGGTATAGCAATCAGCCCCAGCATTTT. This gives the protein CASSRWYSNQPQHF.

This chain connects TRBV6-4 to TRBJ2-1, with TRBD2 identical over 9 bases. V lost 7 bases to trimming and J lost 4 bases; unmatched junction nucleotides: 8. Germline-derived CDR1 and CDR2 are MRHNA and SNTAGT. The CDR3 has 15 residues. Here the CDR3 reads CASMVPLAGYNEQFF. The DNA for the CDR3 is TGTGCCAGCATGGTCCCGCTAGCGGGGTACAATGAGCAGTTCTTC.

V and J are TRBV3-1 and TRBJ2-1, with 8 bases aligning to TRBD1. The CDR3 loop spans 15 amino acids. The V gene end was trimmed by 4 bases and the J gene end by 10 bases; junction bases not matched to a gene: 12. The germline gives CDR1 LGHDT, CDR2 YNNKEL (reference sequence). CDR3: CASSPDRVARIEQFF. Here the CDR3 DNA reads TGTGCCAGCAGCCCGGACAGGGTAGCAAGGATAGAGCAGTTCTTC.

This clonotype was seen a handful of times. J is TRBJ2-7 and V is TRBV20-1, with D perhaps matching TRBD1 or TRBD2 (6 bases each). Germline V CDR1 and CDR2: DFQATT, SNEGSKA (reference sequence). The CDR3 totals 14 residues. Trimming pared 5 bases from V and 3 bases from J, leaving 17 bases between. The CDR3 sequence: CSAPIPGAYYEQYF. The CDR3 coding sequence is TGCAGTGCTCCCATCCCGGGGGCCTACTACGAGCAGTACTTC.

The chain couples TRBV29-1 to TRBJ2-7, with 7 bases aligning to TRBD2. The CDR3 runs to 13 residues. With 3 bases clipped from V and 3 bases from J, the junction kept 5 bases outside the gene matches. Germline CDR1 reads SQVTM; CDR2 reads ANQGSEA. DNA of the CDR3: TGCAGCGTTGAGTCCGGGGGGTACTACGAGCAGTACTTC. Its translation: CSVESGGYYEQYF.

DNA for the CDR3: TGTGCCAGCAGCCAAGAGGTCCTGGACAGAATCTACTATGGCTACACCTTC. It codes for CASSQEVLDRIYYGYTF. The chain employs TRBV4-2 and TRBJ1-2, with a tentative D call TRBD1 (6 bases). The germline V and J ends were trimmed by 0 bases and 3 bases, with 17 bases remaining between them. This CDR3 comprises 17 residues. CDR1 LGHNA and CDR2 YNFKEQ come from the germline V gene.

The genes are TRBV7-6 and TRBJ2-3; TRBD2 agrees at 9 bases. Losses at the gene ends were 3 bases for V and 5 bases for J; bases not matched to a gene: 9. Germline CDR1 and CDR2: SGHVS and FNYEAQ. This CDR3 region has 16 residues. CDR3 coding DNA: TGTGCCAGCAGCTTTAGCGGGGGCTACCGCGGAGATACGCAGTATTTT. Translating gives CASSFSGGYRGDTQYF.

The chain is built from TRBV20-1 and TRBJ2-7; 12 bases align to TRBD2. V trimming: 5 bases; J trimming: 3 bases; junction bases outside the gene matches: 14. Per germline, CDR1 DFQATT and CDR2 SNEGSKA (reference sequence). The CDR3 extends over 17 amino acids. The CDR3 coding sequence is TGCAGTGCTGGAGGACGGACTAGCGGGGAGTCCCGCTACGAGCAGTACTTC. Residues: CSAGGRTSGESRYEQYF.

This clonotype was observed a single time. The rearrangement joins TRBV20-1 to TRBJ2-7, with D tentatively TRBD2 (6 bases). Trimming stripped 5 bases from V and 7 bases from J, with 24 bases between. Per germline, CDR1 DFQATT and CDR2 SNEGSKA (reference sequence). The CDR3 totals 15 residues. The CDR3 protein is CSAPVDGHGGGEQYF. In DNA, the CDR3 is TGCAGTGCTCCAGTCGACGGACATGGTGGGGGGGAGCAGTACTTC.

This chain links TRBV20-1 with TRBJ2-7; TRBD2 is a possible D gene (6 bases). The CDR3 is 11 amino acids. Trimming cost V 7 bases and J 6 bases, with 13 bases left between them. Germline V gives CDR1 DFQATT, CDR2 SNEGSKA (reference sequence). The CDR3: CSVGGLGEQYF. CDR3 bases: TGCAGTGTGGGGGGACTCGGCGAGCAGTACTTC.

The chain recombines TRBV2 with TRBJ2-2; TRBD2 matches at 12 bases. After removal of 5 bases from V and 1 base from J, the junction contained 5 bases not matched to a gene. The length of the CDR3 is 17 residues. Looked up from germline, CDR1 is SNHLY and CDR2 is FYNNEI. CDR3 amino acids: CASSSTSGGLNTGELFF. CDR3 nucleotide sequence: TGTGCCAGCAGTTCGACTAGCGGGGGACTGAACACCGGGGAGCTGTTTTTT.

This clonotype has only a few counts. This chain links TRBV3-1 with TRBJ1-2; D not resolved. V was pared by 2 bases and J by 8 bases, with 6 bases between. This CDR3 region has 11 residues. CDR1 is LGHDT, CDR2 YNNKEL, per germline (reference sequence). CDR3 in amino acids: CASSQTQGYTF. CDR3 coding DNA: TGTGCCAGCAGCCAAACGCAAGGCTACACCTTC.